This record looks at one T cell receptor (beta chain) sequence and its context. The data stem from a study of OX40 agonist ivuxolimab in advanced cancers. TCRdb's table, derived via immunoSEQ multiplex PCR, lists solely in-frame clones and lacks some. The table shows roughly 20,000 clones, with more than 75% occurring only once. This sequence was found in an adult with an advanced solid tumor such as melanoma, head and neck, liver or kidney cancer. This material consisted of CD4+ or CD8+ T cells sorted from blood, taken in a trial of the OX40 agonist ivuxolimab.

CDR3 loop: CASSFGGYEQYF. The CDR3 DNA reads TGTGCCAGCAGCTTCGGAGGCTACGAGCAGTACTTC. The J gene is TRBJ2-7, the V gene TRBV5-4; D is perhaps TRBD2 (5 bases). This CDR3 is 12 amino acids long. Trimming removed 2 bases at V and 3 bases at J, with 6 bases between. Germline V gene lookup returns CDR1 SGHNT and CDR2 YYREEE (reference sequence).